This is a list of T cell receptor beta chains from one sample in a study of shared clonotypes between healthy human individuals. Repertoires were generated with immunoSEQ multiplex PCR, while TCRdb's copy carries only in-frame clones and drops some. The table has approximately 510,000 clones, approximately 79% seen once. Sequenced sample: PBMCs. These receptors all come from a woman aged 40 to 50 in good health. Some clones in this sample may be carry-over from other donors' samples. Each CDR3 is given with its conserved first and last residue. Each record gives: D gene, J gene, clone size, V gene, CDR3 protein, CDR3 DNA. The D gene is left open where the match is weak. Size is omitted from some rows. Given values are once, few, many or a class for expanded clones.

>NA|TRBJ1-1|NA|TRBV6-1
CASSLPTGGAFF
TGTGCCAGCAGTCTCCCTACGGGAGGGGCTTTCTTT
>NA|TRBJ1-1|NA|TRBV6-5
CASSRRNTEAFF
TGTGCCAGCAGTAGAAGAAACACTGAAGCTTTCTTT
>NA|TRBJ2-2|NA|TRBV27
CASSMTTPPNTGELFF
TGTGCCAGCAGTATGACAACACCCCCGAACACCGGGGAGCTGTTTTTT
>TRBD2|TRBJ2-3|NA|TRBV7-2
CASSETSGRGDTQYF
TGTGCCAGCAGCGAAACTAGCGGGAGGGGAGATACGCAGTATTTT
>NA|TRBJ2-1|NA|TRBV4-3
CASSQEPGLRSSYNEQFF
TGCGCCAGCAGCCAAGAGCCGGGCCTACGTAGCTCCTACAATGAGCAGTTCTTC
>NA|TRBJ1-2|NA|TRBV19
CASSIPGADYGYTF
TGTGCCAGTAGTATCCCAGGGGCGGACTATGGCTACACCTTC
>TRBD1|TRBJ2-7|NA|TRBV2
CASRAGTGLEQYF
TGTGCCAGCAGAGCCGGGACAGGCCTCGAGCAGTACTTC
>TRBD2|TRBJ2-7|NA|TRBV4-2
CASSQGLAEMYEQYF
TGTGCCAGCAGCCAGGGACTAGCGGAGATGTACGAGCAGTACTTC
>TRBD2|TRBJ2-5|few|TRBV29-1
CSVGGLAGAKETQYF
TGCAGCGTCGGGGGACTAGCGGGGGCAAAAGAGACCCAGTACTTC
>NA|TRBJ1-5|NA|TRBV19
CASSPRHIEAPQHF
TGTGCCAGTAGTCCGCGCCATATCGAGGCGCCCCAGCATTTT
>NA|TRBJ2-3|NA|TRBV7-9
CASSPGGGWGTDTQYF
TGTGCCAGCAGCCCTGGGGGGGGCTGGGGCACAGATACGCAGTATTTT